These 31 T cell receptor beta chains were sequenced from one sample in a study of T cell responses to AZD1222 COVID-19 vaccine. The data were produced by immunoSEQ multiplex PCR, yet TCRdb's version contains in-frame clones alone and is incomplete. The sample holds 90,000 to 130,000 clones, 80% to 85% seen once. Here the sequenced sample was peripheral blood, taken on day 0 of AZD1222 vaccination. These TCRs come from an adult in good health.

This clone was counted a single time. The chain is built from TRBV2 and TRBJ1-2; D unresolved. This CDR3 comprises 10 residues. Trimming took 9 bases from V and 7 from J, leaving 9 bases between them. CDR1 SNHLY and CDR2 FYNNEI come from the germline V gene. In nucleotides, the CDR3 is TGTGCCAGTTTCGCAAGTGGCTACACCTTC. Translating it yields CASFASGYTF.

The chain couples TRBV6-1 to TRBJ2-3; D uncertain. This CDR3 has 16 residues. Looked up from germline, CDR1 is MNHNS and CDR2 is SASEGT. V lost 6 bases to trimming and J lost 0 bases, with 16 bases between them. CDR3 sequence (DNA): TGTGCCAGCAGGGAACCCGGGCGCCGAAGCACAGATACGCAGTATTTT. As protein: CASREPGRRSTDTQYF.

The rearrangement uses TRBV2 and TRBJ2-5; D unresolved. From germline, CDR1 is SNHLY and CDR2 FYNNEI. Trimming stripped 7 bases from V and 2 bases from J, with 8 bases between. The CDR3 runs 12 residues. The CDR3 DNA follows: TGTGCCAGCAAGGTTCCACAAGAGACCCAGTACTTC. Translating it yields CASKVPQETQYF.

This clone occurred once. CDR3 bases: TGTGCCAGTAGTATTGGGAACAGGAACACTGAAGCTTTCTTT. Amino acids: CASSIGNRNTEAFF. J is TRBJ1-1 and V is TRBV19, with D hard to call. V lost 3 bases and J lost 1, with 9 bases in between. The CDR3 sequence is 14 residues long. Germline loops: CDR1 LNHDA, CDR2 SQIVND (reference sequence).

V is TRBV12-3 or TRBV12-4 and J is TRBJ2-5; D not certain. Between the trimmed V and J ends, which lost 4 bases and 7 bases, there was a span of 7 bases. The CDR3 contains 11 residues. CDR3 nucleotides: TGTGCCAGCAGTTCCATGGTGACCCAGTACTTC. Translation gives CASSSMVTQYF.

V gene TRBV4-3 combines with J gene TRBJ2-1; TRBD2 agrees at 10 bases. V dropped 4 bases and J dropped 5; count of bases not matched to a gene: 8. The CDR3 runs 16 residues. Germline CDR1 LGHNA, CDR2 YSLEER. CDR3 loop: CASSPIGLAVDNEQFF. CDR3 sequence (DNA): TGCGCCAGCAGCCCTATCGGACTAGCGGTAGACAATGAGCAGTTCTTC.

This chain connects TRBV6-5 to TRBJ2-3; 11 nucleotides line up with TRBD2. This CDR3 contains 13 residues. Losses at the gene ends were 9 bases for V and 3 bases for J; bases not matched to a gene: 2. Germline V gene lookup returns CDR1 MNHEY and CDR2 SVGAGI. The CDR3 DNA sequence: TGTGCCAGTAGCGGGAGGGGAACAGATACGCAGTATTTT. Encoded protein: CASSGRGTDTQYF.

The chain uses TRBV6-5 and TRBJ1-2; a possible D gene is TRBD1 (6 bases). V was pared by 2 bases and J by 3 bases, with 16 bases between. CDR1 is MNHEY and CDR2 is SVGAGI in the germline V gene. This CDR3 comprises 16 residues. The CDR3, as DNA: TGTGCCAGCAGTTACACCCGCCGGGGGGGCGACTATGGCTACACCTTC. This codes for CASSYTRRGGDYGYTF.

CDR3 nucleotide sequence: TGTGCCAGCAGCTCTCCAGGTGGGAGATGGAACTACGAGCAGTACTTC. It codes for CASSSPGGRWNYEQYF. This chain uses TRBV5-4 with TRBJ2-7, with D perhaps matching TRBD2 (5 bases). The germline CDR1 and CDR2 sequences are SGHNT and YYREEE (reference sequence). Trimming shortened V by 3 bases and J by 3 bases, and 19 bases separated the two germline ends. There are 16 residues in the CDR3.

The chain uses TRBV5-1 and TRBJ2-1, with 8 positions matching TRBD2. CDR1 is SGHRS and CDR2 is YFSETQ in the germline V gene. The CDR3 length is 14 residues. Trimming took 4 bases from V and 4 from J; bases not matched to a gene: 4. CDR3 in amino acids: CASSLSGTYNEQFF. In DNA form, the CDR3 reads TGCGCCAGCAGCCTTAGCGGGACTTACAATGAGCAGTTCTTC.

This chain links TRBV19 with TRBJ2-7; 7 nucleotides match TRBD1. This CDR3 contains 14 residues. V shed 5 bases, J shed 6 bases, and the junction held 10 bases outside the gene matches. The germline gives CDR1 LNHDA, CDR2 SQIVND (reference sequence). The DNA for the CDR3 is TGTGCCAGTAGTTTTCACAGGGGAATGGGCGAGCAGTACTTC. It translates to CASSFHRGMGEQYF. The complete variable domain, with remaining parts taken from reference TRBV19 and TRBJ2-7, reads DGGITQSPKYLFRKEGQNVTLSCEQNLNHDAMYWYRQDPGQGLRLIYYSQIVNDFQKGDIAEGYSVSREKKESFPLTVTSAQKNPTAFYLCASSFHRGMGEQYFGPGTRLTVT.

The rearrangement uses TRBV28 and TRBJ1-4; D unresolved. Between the trimmed V and J ends, which lost 9 bases and 7 bases, there was a span of 12 bases. Germline loops: CDR1 MDHEN, CDR2 SYDVKM. This CDR3 region has 12 residues. The chain's CDR3 is CASSLNGEKLFF. In DNA, the CDR3 is TGTGCCAGTTCGTTGAACGGTGAAAAACTGTTTTTT.

The chain joins TRBV28 to TRBJ1-6; D not resolved. Germline V lookup: CDR1 MDHEN, CDR2 SYDVKM. This CDR3 comprises 11 residues. The germline V and J ends were trimmed by 6 bases and 13 bases, with 10 bases remaining between them. The CDR3 reads CASSRPLPLHF. As DNA, the CDR3 is TGTGCCAGCAGCCGGCCTCTTCCCCTCCACTTT.

This clone was seen more than once but under ten times. V and J are TRBV9 and TRBJ1-6, with D hard to call. The germline V gene has CDR1 SGDLS and CDR2 YYNGEE. This CDR3 has 12 amino acids. V lost 3 bases, J lost 8 bases, and 6 bases lay in between. CDR3 sequence (DNA): TGTGCCAGCAGCGACAATGATTCACCCCTCCACTTT. Amino acid sequence: CASSDNDSPLHF.

This rearrangement joins TRBV11-3 to TRBJ2-2; 8 bases agree with TRBD2. The V and J ends lost 7 bases and 6 bases, in that order; junction bases with no gene match: 10. The CDR3 has 15 residues. Germline values: CDR1 SGHNT, CDR2 YENEEA. In nucleotides, the CDR3 is TGTGCCAGCACCAGTAAGGTCGGGAGGGCCGGGGAGCTGTTTTTT. Encoded protein: CASTSKVGRAGELFF.

The gene calls are TRBV28 and TRBJ1-6; D remains unclear. CDR1 and CDR2 from the germline V gene are MDHEN and SYDVKM. The CDR3 spans 12 residues. Deletions cut 5 bases from V and 6 bases from J, with 5 bases between. CDR3 nucleotides: TGTGCCAGCAGTCTAAGTAATTCACCCCTCCACTTT. Encoded protein: CASSLSNSPLHF. Full variable domain (missing parts from reference TRBV28 and TRBJ1-6): DVKVTQSSRYLVKRTGEKVFLECVQDMDHENMFWYRQDPGLGLRLIYFSYDVKMKEKGDIPEGYSVSREKKERFSLILESASTNQTSMYLCASSLSNSPLHFGNGTRLTVT.

This chain uses TRBV5-5 with TRBJ1-3; 8 bases map to TRBD1. This CDR3 comprises 15 residues. Trimming removed 1 base from V and 0 bases from J; junction bases left unmatched: 0. In germline, CDR1 is SGHKS, CDR2 YYEKEE (reference sequence). In DNA form, the CDR3 reads TGTGCCAGCAGCTTGACAGGGGGCTCTGGAAACACCATATATTTT. This sequence encodes CASSLTGGSGNTIYF.

This clone turned up a few times. The genes are TRBV3-1 (or the pseudogene TRBV3-2) and TRBJ1-6; D is undetermined. The CDR3 loop spans 14 amino acids. Germline V gene lookup returns CDR1 LGHDT and CDR2 YNNKEL (reference sequence). V lost 1 base, J lost 7 bases, and 8 bases lay in between. Written as DNA, the CDR3 is TGTGCCAGCAGCCAAGGAGGGTGGAATTCACCCCTCCACTTT. As protein: CASSQGGWNSPLHF.

The chain employs TRBV11-2 and TRBJ2-7, with TRBD2 matching over 12 bases. The CDR3 consists of 14 residues. Germline trimming cut 6 bases from V and 6 bases from J; bases unmatched to any gene: 6. CDR1 and CDR2 (germline): SGHAT, FQNNGV. The CDR3 sequence is CASRRLAGALEQYF. The CDR3 bases are TGTGCCAGCAGGCGACTAGCGGGAGCGCTCGAGCAGTACTTC.

The J gene is TRBJ2-1, the V gene TRBV6-5, with D perhaps matching TRBD1 (6 bases). Germline V gene lookup returns CDR1 MNHEY and CDR2 SVGAGI. Trimming cost V 11 bases and J 7 bases, with 21 bases left between them. CDR3 length: 14 residues. The CDR3 is CAGSPGDPFNEQFF. CDR3 in DNA: TGTGCCGGATCACCAGGGGATCCCTTTAATGAGCAGTTCTTC.

The CDR3 here is CASSFAGGETQYF. DNA of the CDR3: TGTGCCAGCAGTTTCGCGGGCGGAGAGACCCAGTACTTC. This rearrangement joins TRBV12-3 or TRBV12-4 to TRBJ2-5; D possibly corresponds to TRBD2 (5 bases). The CDR3 covers 13 residues. Deletions cut 3 bases from V and 4 bases from J, with 9 bases between.

The V call is TRBV5-1, the J call TRBJ2-5, with D unresolved. Germline V gives CDR1 SGHRS, CDR2 YFSETQ. The CDR3 consists of 11 residues. V lost 1 base and J lost 6, with 4 bases in between. CDR3 loop: CASSLRKTQYF. The DNA for the CDR3 is TGCGCCAGCAGCTTGCGGAAGACCCAGTACTTC.

This chain links TRBV27 with TRBJ2-1; D not certain. The V gene's germline CDR1 is MNHEY and CDR2 SMNVEV (reference sequence). V lost 5 bases and J 6 bases, leaving 20 bases between the germline ends. The CDR3 spans 16 residues. The CDR3 DNA reads TGTGCCAGCAGTGCCTTCGGACCTATCGAGATCAATGAGCAGTTCTTC. This codes for CASSAFGPIEINEQFF.

The chain links TRBV3-1 (or the pseudogene TRBV3-2) to TRBJ2-2; no firm D call. This CDR3 spans 16 amino acids. V was trimmed by 0 bases and J by 4 bases, leaving 12 bases between them. Germline CDR1 and CDR2: LGHDT and YNNKEL (reference sequence). CDR3 nucleotides: TGTGCCAGCAGCCAAGAAAAATTGTGGGGCACCGGGGAGCTGTTTTTT. Protein sequence: CASSQEKLWGTGELFF.

The genes are TRBV5-1 and TRBJ2-7; tentatively, D is TRBD1 or TRBD2 (5 bases each). CDR3 length: 15 amino acids. The germline gives CDR1 SGHRS, CDR2 YFSETQ. V shed 0 bases and J shed 2 bases, with 12 bases lying between them. CDR3 bases: TGCGCCAGCAGCTTGGCCGGGACGGCCGCCTACGAGCAGTACTTC. Amino acids: CASSLAGTAAYEQYF.

V and J are TRBV28 and TRBJ1-6; no clear D. Germline CDR1 and CDR2: MDHEN and SYDVKM. V gave up 7 bases and J gave up 8 bases, with 9 bases separating them. This CDR3 region has 12 residues. The CDR3 coding sequence is TGTGCCAGCACCAGCGGTTATTCACCCCTCCACTTT. The encoded protein is CASTSGYSPLHF.

This chain uses TRBV18 with TRBJ1-2; unclear D gene. CDR1 and CDR2 from the germline V gene are KGHSH and LQKENI. V lost 3 bases and J lost 8, with 19 bases in between. CDR3 length: 15 residues. The CDR3 region is CASSPGSREGFGYTF. CDR3 in DNA: TGTGCCAGCTCACCGGGCTCGAGGGAAGGATTCGGCTACACCTTC.

CDR3 loop: CAIGDQGPTNEKLFF. The DNA of the CDR3 is TGTGCCATCGGCGACCAAGGGCCAACTAATGAAAAACTGTTTTTT. The chain employs TRBV10-3 and TRBJ1-4; D not resolved. CDR3 length: 15 amino acids. Trimming removed 8 bases from V and 0 bases from J, with 13 bases in between. From germline, CDR1 is ENHRY and CDR2 SYGVKD.

This chain uses TRBV25-1 with TRBJ2-6; D uncertain. The CDR3 is 16 amino acids. Germline values: CDR1 MGHDK, CDR2 SYGVNS. Trimming pared 2 bases from V and 0 bases from J, leaving 8 bases between. In DNA form, the CDR3 reads TGTGCCAGCAGTGAAGCCAGGTCCTCTGGGGCCAACGTCCTGACTTTC. Its translation is CASSEARSSGANVLTF.

The J gene is TRBJ1-4, the V gene TRBV7-2; the match to TRBD1 covers 10 bases. Trimming at V came to 4 bases and at J to 6 bases, leaving 17 bases not matched to a gene. This CDR3 is 19 amino acids long. Germline CDR1 reads SGHTA; CDR2 reads FQGNSA. CDR3 nucleotide sequence: TGTGCCAGCAGCTCTAGCACCGGGACAGGGGTGTGGGGTGATGAAAAACTGTTTTTT. This translates into CASSSSTGTGVWGDEKLFF.

This clone has only a few counts. The chain has TRBV2 and TRBJ2-7; D possibly matches TRBD1 or TRBD2 (6 bases each). V was shortened by 10 bases and J by 6 bases, with 22 bases between the two germline ends. CDR3 length: 14 residues. Germline lookup yields CDR1 SNHLY and CDR2 FYNNEI. CDR3 in DNA: TGTGCCAACCGGGCTTCGGCAGGGGAGGTCGAGCAGTACTTC. This translates into CANRASAGEVEQYF.